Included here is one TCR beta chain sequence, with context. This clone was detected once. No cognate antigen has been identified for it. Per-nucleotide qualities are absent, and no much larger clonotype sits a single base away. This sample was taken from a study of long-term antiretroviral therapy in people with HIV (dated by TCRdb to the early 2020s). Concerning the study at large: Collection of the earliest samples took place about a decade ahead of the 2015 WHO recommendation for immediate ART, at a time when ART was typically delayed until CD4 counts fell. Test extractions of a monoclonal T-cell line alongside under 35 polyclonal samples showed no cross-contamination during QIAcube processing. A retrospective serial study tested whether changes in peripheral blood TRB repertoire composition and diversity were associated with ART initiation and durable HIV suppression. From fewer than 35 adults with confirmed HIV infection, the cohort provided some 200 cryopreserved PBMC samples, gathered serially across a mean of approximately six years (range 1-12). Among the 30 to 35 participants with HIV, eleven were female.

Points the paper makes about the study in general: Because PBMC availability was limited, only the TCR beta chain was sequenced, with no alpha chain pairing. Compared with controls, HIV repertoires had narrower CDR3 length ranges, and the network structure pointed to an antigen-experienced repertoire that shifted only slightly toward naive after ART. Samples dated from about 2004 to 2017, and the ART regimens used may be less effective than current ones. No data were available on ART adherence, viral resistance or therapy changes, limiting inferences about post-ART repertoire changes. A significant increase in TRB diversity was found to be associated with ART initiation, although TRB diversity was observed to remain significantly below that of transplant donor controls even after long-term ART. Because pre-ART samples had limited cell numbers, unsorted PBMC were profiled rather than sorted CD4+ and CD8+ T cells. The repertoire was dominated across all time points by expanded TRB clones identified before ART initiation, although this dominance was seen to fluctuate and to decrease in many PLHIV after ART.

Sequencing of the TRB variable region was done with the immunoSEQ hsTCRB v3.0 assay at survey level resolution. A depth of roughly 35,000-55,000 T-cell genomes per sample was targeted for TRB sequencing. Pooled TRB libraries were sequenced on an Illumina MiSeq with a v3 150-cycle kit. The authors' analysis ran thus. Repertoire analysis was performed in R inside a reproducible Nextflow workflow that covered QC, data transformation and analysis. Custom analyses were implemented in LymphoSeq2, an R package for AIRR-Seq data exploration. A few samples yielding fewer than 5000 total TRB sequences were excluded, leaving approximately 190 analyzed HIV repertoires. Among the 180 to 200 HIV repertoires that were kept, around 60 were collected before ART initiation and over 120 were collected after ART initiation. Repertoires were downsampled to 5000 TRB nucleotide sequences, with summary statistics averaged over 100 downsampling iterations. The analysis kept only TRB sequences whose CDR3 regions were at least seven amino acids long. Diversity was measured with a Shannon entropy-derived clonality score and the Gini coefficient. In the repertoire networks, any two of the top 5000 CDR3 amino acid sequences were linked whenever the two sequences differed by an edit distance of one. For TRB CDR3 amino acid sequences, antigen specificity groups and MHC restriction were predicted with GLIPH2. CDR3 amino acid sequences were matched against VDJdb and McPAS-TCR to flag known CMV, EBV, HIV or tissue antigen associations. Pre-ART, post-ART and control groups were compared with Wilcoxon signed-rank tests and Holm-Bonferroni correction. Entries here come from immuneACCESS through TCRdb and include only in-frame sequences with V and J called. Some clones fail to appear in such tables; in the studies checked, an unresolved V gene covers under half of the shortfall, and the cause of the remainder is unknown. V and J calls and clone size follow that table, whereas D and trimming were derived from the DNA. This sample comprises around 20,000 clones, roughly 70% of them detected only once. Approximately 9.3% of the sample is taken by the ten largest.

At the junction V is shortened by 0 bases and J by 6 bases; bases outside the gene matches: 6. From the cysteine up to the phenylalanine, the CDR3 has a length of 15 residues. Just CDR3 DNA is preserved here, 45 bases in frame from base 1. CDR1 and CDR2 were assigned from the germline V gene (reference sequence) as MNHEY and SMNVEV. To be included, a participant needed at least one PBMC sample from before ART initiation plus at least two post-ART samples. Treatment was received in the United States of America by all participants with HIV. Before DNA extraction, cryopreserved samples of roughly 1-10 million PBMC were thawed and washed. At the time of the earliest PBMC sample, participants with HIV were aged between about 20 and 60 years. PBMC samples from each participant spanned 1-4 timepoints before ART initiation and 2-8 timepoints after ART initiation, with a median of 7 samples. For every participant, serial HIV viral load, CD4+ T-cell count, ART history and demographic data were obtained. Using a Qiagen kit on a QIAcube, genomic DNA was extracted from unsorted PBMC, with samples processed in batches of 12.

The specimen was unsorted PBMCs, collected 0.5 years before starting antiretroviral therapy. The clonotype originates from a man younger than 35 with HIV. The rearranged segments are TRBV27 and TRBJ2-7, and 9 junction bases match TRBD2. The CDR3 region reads CASSLSSGGAGEQYF. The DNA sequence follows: TGTGCCAGCAGTTTATCTAGCGGGGGTGCAGGCGAGCAGTACTTC.